This T cell receptor beta chain stems from a study of OX40 agonist ivuxolimab in advanced cancers. The wider study: Patients were over 65% male with ages roughly 20 to 90, mean approximately 55.

It was autoimmune disease history or systemic immunosuppression that excluded patients. This table comes from immunoSEQ multiplex PCR, and its TCRdb copy is limited to in-frame clones, with some not included. The sample lists around 31,000 clones; 75% to 90% were seen once. This TCR derives from an adult with an advanced solid tumor such as melanoma, head and neck, liver or kidney cancer. This specimen was CD4+ or CD8+ T cells sorted from blood, taken in a trial of the OX40 agonist ivuxolimab.

CDR3 protein: CASSVQGWTDTDTQYF. The CDR3 nucleotides are TGTGCCAGCAGCGTACAAGGGTGGACGGACACAGATACGCAGTATTTT. The rearrangement uses TRBV7-9 and TRBJ2-3, with D hard to call. Germline CDR1 and CDR2: SEHNR and FQNEAQ (reference sequence). Between the trimmed V and J ends, which lost 5 bases and 2 bases, there was a span of 17 bases. CDR3 size: 16 residues. Looking up the rest from reference TRBV7-9 and TRBJ2-3 gives the full variable domain: DTGVSQNPRHKITKRGQNVTFRCDPISEHNRLYWYRQTLGQGPEFLTYFQNEAQLEKSRLLSDRFSAERPKGSFSTLEIQRTEQGDSAMYLCASSVQGWTDTDTQYFGPGTRLTVL.